This T cell receptor beta chain was sequenced in a study of blood T cell repertoires in COVID-19. Study as a whole: Some COVID-19 samples were acute and others convalescent; all came from the United States, Italy and Spain.

In germline, CDR1 is SGHTA, CDR2 FQGNSA. Trimming cost V 4 bases and J 2 bases, with 9 bases left between them. The CDR3 is 13 residues long. Clones were sequenced by immunoSEQ multiplex PCR, and TCRdb holds only the in-frame ones, with some missing. The data show roughly 40,000 clones, with around 79% seen just once and around 15% held by the top ten. The source is a human donor in a cohort sampled during active COVID-19. Sequenced input: peripheral blood. The J gene is TRBJ2-7, the V gene TRBV7-2, with D uncertain. The CDR3 here is CASSSRRAYEQYF. The CDR3 DNA sequence: TGTGCCAGCAGCTCCCGACGGGCCTACGAGCAGTACTTC.